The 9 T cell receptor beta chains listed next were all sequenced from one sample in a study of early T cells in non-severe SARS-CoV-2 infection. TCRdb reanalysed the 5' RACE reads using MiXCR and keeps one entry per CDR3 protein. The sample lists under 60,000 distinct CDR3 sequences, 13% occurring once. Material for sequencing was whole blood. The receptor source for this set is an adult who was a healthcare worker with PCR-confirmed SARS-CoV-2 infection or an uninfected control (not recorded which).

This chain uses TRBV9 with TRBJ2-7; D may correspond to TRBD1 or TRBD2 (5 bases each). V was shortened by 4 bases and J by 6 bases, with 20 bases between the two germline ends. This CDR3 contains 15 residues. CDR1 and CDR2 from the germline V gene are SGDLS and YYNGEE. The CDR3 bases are TGTGCCAGCAGCCCCCGCCCTGGCGAGAGGGGCGAGCAGTACTTC. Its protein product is CASSPRPGERGEQYF.

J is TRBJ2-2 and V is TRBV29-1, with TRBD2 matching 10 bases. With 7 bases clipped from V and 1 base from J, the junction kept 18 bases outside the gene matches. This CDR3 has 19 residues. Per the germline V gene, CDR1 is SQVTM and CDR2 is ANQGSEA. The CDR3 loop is CSAPTSASGSWGNTGELFF. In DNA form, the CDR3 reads TGCAGCGCCCCAACGTCGGCTAGCGGGAGTTGGGGGAACACCGGGGAGCTGTTTTTT.

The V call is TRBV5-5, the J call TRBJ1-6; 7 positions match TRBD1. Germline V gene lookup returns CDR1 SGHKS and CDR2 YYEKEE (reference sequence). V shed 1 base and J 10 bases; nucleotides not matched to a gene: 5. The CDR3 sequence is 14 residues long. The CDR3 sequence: CASSLNRGQSPLHF. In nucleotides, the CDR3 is TGTGCCAGCAGCTTGAACAGGGGCCAGTCACCCCTCCACTTT.

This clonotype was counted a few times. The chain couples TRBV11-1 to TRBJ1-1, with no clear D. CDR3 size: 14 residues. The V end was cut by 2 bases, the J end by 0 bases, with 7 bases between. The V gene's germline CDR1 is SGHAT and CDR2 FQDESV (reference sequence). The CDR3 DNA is TGTGCCAGCAGCTTATTGATGTTGAACACTGAAGCTTTCTTT. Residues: CASSLLMLNTEAFF. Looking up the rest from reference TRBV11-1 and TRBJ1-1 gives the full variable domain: EAEVAQSPRYKITEKSQAVAFWCDPISGHATLYWYRQILGQGPELLVQFQDESVVDDSQLPKDRFSAERLKGVDSTLKIQPAELGDSAMYLCASSLLMLNTEAFFGQGTRLTVV.

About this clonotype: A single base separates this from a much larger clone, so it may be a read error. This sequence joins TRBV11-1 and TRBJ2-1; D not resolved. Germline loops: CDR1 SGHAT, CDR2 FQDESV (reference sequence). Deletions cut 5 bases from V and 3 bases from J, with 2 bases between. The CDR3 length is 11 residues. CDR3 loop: CASSVYNEQFF. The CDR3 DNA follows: TGTGCCAGCAGCGTCTACAATGAGCAGTTCTTC.

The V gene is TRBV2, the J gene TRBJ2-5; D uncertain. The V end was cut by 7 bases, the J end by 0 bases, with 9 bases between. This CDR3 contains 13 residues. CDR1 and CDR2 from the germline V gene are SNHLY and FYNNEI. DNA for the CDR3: TGTGCCAGCAAAGGACGGAACCAAGAGACCCAGTACTTC. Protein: CASKGRNQETQYF. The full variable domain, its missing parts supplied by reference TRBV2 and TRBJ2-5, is EPEVTQTPSHQVTQMGQEVILRCVPISNHLYFYWYRQILGQKVEFLVSFYNNEISEKSEIFDDQFSVERPDGSNFTLKIRSTKLEDSAMYFCASKGRNQETQYFGPGTRLLVL.

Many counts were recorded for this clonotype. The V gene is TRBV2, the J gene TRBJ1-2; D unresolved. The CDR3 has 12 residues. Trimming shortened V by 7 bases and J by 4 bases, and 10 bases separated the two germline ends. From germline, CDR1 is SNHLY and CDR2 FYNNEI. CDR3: CASTYGPYGYTF. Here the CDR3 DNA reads TGTGCCAGCACGTACGGGCCCTATGGCTACACCTTC.

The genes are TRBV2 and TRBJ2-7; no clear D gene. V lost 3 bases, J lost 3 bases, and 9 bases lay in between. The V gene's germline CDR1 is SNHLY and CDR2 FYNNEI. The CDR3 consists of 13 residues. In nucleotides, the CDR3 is TGTGCCAGCAGTGAGTGGGGAAACTACGAGCAGTACTTC. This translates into CASSEWGNYEQYF. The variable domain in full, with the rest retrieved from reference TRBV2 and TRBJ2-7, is EPEVTQTPSHQVTQMGQEVILRCVPISNHLYFYWYRQILGQKVEFLVSFYNNEISEKSEIFDDQFSVERPDGSNFTLKIRSTKLEDSAMYFCASSEWGNYEQYFGPGTRLTVT.

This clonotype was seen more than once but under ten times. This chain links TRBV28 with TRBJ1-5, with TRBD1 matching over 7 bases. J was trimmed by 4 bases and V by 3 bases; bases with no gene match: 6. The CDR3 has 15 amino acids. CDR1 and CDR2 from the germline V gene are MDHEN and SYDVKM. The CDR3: CASSFWQGGNQPQHF. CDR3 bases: TGTGCCAGCAGTTTTTGGCAGGGGGGAAATCAGCCCCAGCATTTT.